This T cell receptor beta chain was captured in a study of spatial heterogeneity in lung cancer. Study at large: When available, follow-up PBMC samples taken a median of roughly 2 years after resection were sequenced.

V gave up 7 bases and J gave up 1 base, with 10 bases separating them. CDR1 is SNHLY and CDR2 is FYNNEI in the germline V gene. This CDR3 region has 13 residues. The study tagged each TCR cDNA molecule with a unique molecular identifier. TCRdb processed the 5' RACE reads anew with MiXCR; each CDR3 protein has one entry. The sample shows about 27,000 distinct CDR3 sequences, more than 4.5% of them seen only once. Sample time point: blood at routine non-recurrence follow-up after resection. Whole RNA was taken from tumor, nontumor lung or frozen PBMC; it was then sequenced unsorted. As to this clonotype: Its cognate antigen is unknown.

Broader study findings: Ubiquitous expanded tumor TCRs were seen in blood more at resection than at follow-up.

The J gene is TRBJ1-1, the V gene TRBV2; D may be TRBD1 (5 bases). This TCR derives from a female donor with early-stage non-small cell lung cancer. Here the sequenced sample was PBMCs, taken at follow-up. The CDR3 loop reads CASKTDANTEAFF. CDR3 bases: TGTGCCAGCAAGACAGATGCGAACACTGAAGCTTTCTTT.